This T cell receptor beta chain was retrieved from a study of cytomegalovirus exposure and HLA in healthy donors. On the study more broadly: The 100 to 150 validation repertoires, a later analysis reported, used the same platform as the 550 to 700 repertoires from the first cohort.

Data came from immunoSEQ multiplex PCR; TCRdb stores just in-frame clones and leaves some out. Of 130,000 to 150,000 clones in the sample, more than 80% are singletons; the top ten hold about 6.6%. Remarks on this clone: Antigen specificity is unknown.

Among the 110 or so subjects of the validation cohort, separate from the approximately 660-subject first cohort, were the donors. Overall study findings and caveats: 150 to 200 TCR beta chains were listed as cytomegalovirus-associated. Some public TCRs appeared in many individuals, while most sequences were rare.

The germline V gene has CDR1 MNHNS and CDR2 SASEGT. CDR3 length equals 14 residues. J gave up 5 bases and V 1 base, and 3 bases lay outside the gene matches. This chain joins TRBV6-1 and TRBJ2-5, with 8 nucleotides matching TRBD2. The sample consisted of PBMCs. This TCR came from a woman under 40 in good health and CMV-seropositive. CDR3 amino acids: CASSEGTSYETQYF. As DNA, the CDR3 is TGTGCCAGCAGTGAAGGGACTAGCTACGAGACCCAGTACTTC.